This T cell receptor beta chain was sequenced for a study of identical twins. Study findings and constraints: Excess sharing by twins proved weaker in beta out-of-frame sequences.

TCRdb redid the calling of the 5' RACE reads with MiXCR, one entry per CDR3 protein. The table shows about 920,000 distinct CDR3 sequences, with around 12% occurring only once. As concerns this clonotype: Antigen: not known.

CDR3 size: 12 residues. V lost 9 bases, J lost 7 bases, and 4 bases stayed unmatched. This sample was shared with a second study, whose subject was yellow fever vaccine responses in identical twins. That report adds: Reportedly, twins' vaccine T cell responses looked partly convergent and partly personalized.

What was sequenced was PBMCs. This TCR derives from a young woman in good health. V and J are TRBV12-3 or TRBV12-4 and TRBJ1-4; 8 bases are a match to TRBD1. CDR3 bases: TGTGCCAGTGGACAGGGCGGTGAAAAACTGTTTTTT. As protein: CASGQGGEKLFF.